The 26 T cell receptor beta chains below come from one sample, sequenced in a study of cytomegalovirus exposure and HLA in healthy donors (dated by TCRdb to 2016 to 2017). The library relied on the immunoSEQ multiplex PCR assay. A mixture of 60 forward primers for TCR Vbeta segments and 13 reverse primers for TCR Jbeta segments was used in the multiplex PCR. The clones in this table, taken by TCRdb from immuneACCESS, are in-frame only. Not every clone is retained; where verified, under half of the shortfall comes from an unresolved V gene, and the cause of the rest is unknown. The table for this sample lists 65,000 to 95,000 clones; around 79% of them were counted only once. In total, the top ten clones hold less than 6% of the sample. The sample consisted of PBMCs. These receptors were obtained from a male donor in good health and CMV-seropositive.

The chain joins TRBV7-9 to TRBJ2-5; tentative D call: TRBD2 (5 bases). This CDR3 contains 13 residues. Germline V gene data show CDR1 as SEHNR and CDR2 as FQNEAQ (reference sequence). V lost 5 bases and J lost 5, with 12 bases in between. The chain's CDR3 is CASSPDRRETQYF. The CDR3 DNA sequence: TGTGCCAGCAGCCCCGACCGGAGGGAGACCCAGTACTTC.

On this clone: The same CDR3 is also encoded by other DNA sequences in this sample. The chain carries TRBV9 and TRBJ2-7; D is ambiguous. With 0 bases removed from V and 1 base from J, the gap between germline ends came to 5 bases. The CDR3 has 13 residues. Germline V CDR1 and CDR2: SGDLS, YYNGEE. CDR3 bases: TGTGCCAGCAGCGTAGACGGTTCCTACGAGCAGTACTTC. Its protein is CASSVDGSYEQYF.

The rearrangement joins TRBV28 to TRBJ2-7; a possible D gene is TRBD2 (6 bases). V was cut by 6 bases and J by 7 bases, with 28 bases left in between. Per germline, CDR1 MDHEN and CDR2 SYDVKM. This CDR3 has 17 amino acids. The CDR3 here is CASRPLGGERRSGEQYF. In DNA form, the CDR3 reads TGTGCCAGCAGACCCCTTGGAGGGGAGCGGAGGTCTGGGGAGCAGTACTTC.

V usage is TRBV5-4 and J usage is TRBJ2-7; TRBD1 matches 10 bases. Trimming removed 0 bases from V and 4 bases from J; junction bases left unmatched: 4. The CDR3 is made up of 15 amino acids. From germline, CDR1 is SGHNT and CDR2 YYREEE (reference sequence). CDR3 coding DNA: TGTGCCAGCAGCTTGGAGGGACAGGGGTTTTACGAGCAGTACTTC. Its protein is CASSLEGQGFYEQYF.

The V gene is TRBV5-4, the J gene TRBJ2-7; 9 bases map to TRBD2. V dropped 9 bases and J dropped 0; count of bases not matched to a gene: 4. Germline CDR1 reads SGHNT; CDR2 reads YYREEE (reference sequence). The CDR3 totals 13 residues. In DNA form, the CDR3 reads TGTGCCAATACTAGCGGGCGCTCCTACGAGCAGTACTTC. Amino acids: CANTSGRSYEQYF. The complete variable domain, with remaining parts taken from reference TRBV5-4 and TRBJ2-7, reads ETGVTQSPTHLIKTRGQQVTLRCSSQSGHNTVSWYQQALGQGPQFIFQYYREEENGRGNFPPRFSGLQFPNYSSELNVNALELDDSALYLCANTSGRSYEQYFGPGTRLTVT.

The chain carries TRBV9 and TRBJ2-3, with D perhaps TRBD2 (6 bases). The CDR3 has 15 residues. The ends were cut back, 2 bases at V and 2 bases at J, with 12 bases in the middle. The germline CDR1 and CDR2 sequences are SGDLS and YYNGEE. The CDR3 region is CASSVTWGDTDTQYF. CDR3 DNA sequence: TGTGCCAGCAGCGTTACGTGGGGGGACACAGATACGCAGTATTTT.

This rearrangement joins TRBV27 to TRBJ1-6; 7 bases align to TRBD1. V trimming: 2 bases; J trimming: 4 bases; junction bases outside the gene matches: 8. Germline V CDR1 and CDR2: MNHEY, SMNVEV (reference sequence). The CDR3 spans 17 residues. CDR3 bases: TGTGCCAGCAGTTTACTCGCGTCGGGACAGTATAATTCACCCCTCCACTTT. Encoded protein: CASSLLASGQYNSPLHF.

The chain combines TRBV19 with TRBJ2-7; D may be TRBD1 (5 bases). The germline V gene has CDR1 LNHDA and CDR2 SQIVND (reference sequence). V was shortened by 5 bases and J by 6 bases, with 14 bases between the two germline ends. This CDR3 comprises 13 residues. CDR3: CASSVRASGEQYF. The CDR3 coding sequence is TGTGCCAGTAGTGTCAGGGCCTCCGGCGAGCAGTACTTC.

This chain links TRBV5-1 with TRBJ2-7; a weak D match, TRBD1 (5 bases). V lost 4 bases to trimming and J lost 3 bases, with 14 bases between them. Germline CDR1 and CDR2: SGHRS and YFSETQ. The CDR3 contains 14 residues. This CDR3 is CASSTGRTYYEQYF. The CDR3 DNA is TGCGCCAGCAGCACCGGACGGACATACTACGAGCAGTACTTC.

This chain uses TRBV28 with TRBJ2-2, with 9 bases that match TRBD1. Trimming removed 6 bases from V and 5 bases from J; junction bases left unmatched: 7. Germline-derived CDR1 and CDR2 are MDHEN and SYDVKM. The CDR3 has 15 residues. The CDR3 reads CASRGQGVGTGELFF. CDR3 in DNA: TGTGCCAGCAGGGGACAGGGTGTAGGGACCGGGGAGCTGTTTTTT.

The V and J genes are TRBV10-3 and TRBJ1-6; possible D gene TRBD1, 5 bases. V dropped 10 bases and J dropped 4 bases, with 17 bases sitting between them. The CDR3 runs 15 residues. Germline values: CDR1 ENHRY, CDR2 SYGVKD. CDR3 sequence reads: CATHPGDAYNSPLHF. CDR3 nucleotides: TGTGCCACCCACCCGGGGGATGCGTATAATTCACCCCTCCACTTT.

J is TRBJ2-5 and V is TRBV5-1; D might be TRBD2 (6 bases). V was shortened by 4 bases and J by 3 bases, with 19 bases between the two germline ends. Per germline, CDR1 SGHRS and CDR2 YFSETQ. The CDR3 consists of 16 residues. CDR3 sequence: CASSPSSWRVKETQYF. The CDR3 DNA follows: TGCGCCAGCAGCCCTTCCTCGTGGAGGGTGAAAGAGACCCAGTACTTC.

The chain is built from TRBV28 and TRBJ1-2, with a tentative D call TRBD1 (5 bases). The germline CDR1 and CDR2 sequences are MDHEN and SYDVKM. V was pared by 7 bases and J by 5 bases, with 17 bases between. The CDR3 spans 14 residues. The CDR3 reads CASTREAGRYGYTF. The CDR3 DNA reads TGTGCCAGCACCAGGGAGGCAGGGCGATATGGCTACACCTTC.

This clone was seen a few times. J is TRBJ1-1 and V is TRBV19; D uncertain. This CDR3 comprises 14 residues. The V end lost 3 bases, the J end lost 3 bases, and 11 bases lay between the germline ends. Germline V CDR1 and CDR2: LNHDA, SQIVND (reference sequence). The chain's CDR3 is CASSISELDTEAFF. The CDR3 DNA is TGTGCCAGTAGTATCTCGGAGTTAGACACTGAAGCTTTCTTT.

The genes are TRBV5-4 and TRBJ2-4, with TRBD2 identical over 12 bases. The length of the CDR3 is 16 residues. Germline-derived CDR1 and CDR2 are SGHNT and YYREEE (reference sequence). V gave up 2 bases and J gave up 6 bases; unmatched junction bases: 6. CDR3 protein: CASSFATSGRRNIQYF. CDR3 in DNA: TGTGCCAGCAGCTTTGCAACTAGCGGGAGGAGAAACATTCAGTACTTC.

This sequence joins TRBV27 and TRBJ2-2; TRBD2 matches 11 bases. Losses at the gene ends were 5 bases for V and 9 bases for J; bases not matched to a gene: 8. The CDR3 sequence is 15 residues long. The germline V gene encodes CDR1 MNHEY and CDR2 SMNVEV (reference sequence). The CDR3: CASSVTRLAGRELFF. The DNA of the CDR3 is TGTGCCAGCAGTGTGACACGACTAGCGGGGAGGGAGCTGTTTTTT.

The chain recombines TRBV4-1 with TRBJ1-2; the match to TRBD1 covers 12 bases. Germline CDR1 and CDR2: MGHRA and YSYEKL. This CDR3 contains 16 residues. The J segment lost 2 bases and the V segment lost 3 bases, leaving 4 bases of the junction unmatched. The CDR3 DNA reads TGCGCCAGCAGCCAGGGACAGGGGGCAGTCAACTATGGCTACACCTTC. This codes for CASSQGQGAVNYGYTF.

The chain uses TRBV19 and TRBJ2-7; 9 bases agree with TRBD2. V shed 3 bases and J 4 bases; nucleotides not matched to a gene: 10. This CDR3 is built from 16 residues. Per the germline V gene, CDR1 is LNHDA and CDR2 is SQIVND (reference sequence). CDR3 in amino acids: CASSMWFGGRAYEQYF. CDR3 DNA sequence: TGTGCCAGTAGTATGTGGTTTGGCGGGAGGGCTTACGAGCAGTACTTC.

The J gene is TRBJ1-6, the V gene TRBV6-1, with D perhaps matching TRBD1 (5 bases). CDR3 length: 15 amino acids. V was clipped by 4 bases and J by 7 bases, with 14 bases between them. Per germline, CDR1 MNHNS and CDR2 SASEGT. CDR3 nucleotide sequence: TGTGCCAGCAGTGTATGGGGCGCTGGGAATTCACCCCTCCACTTT. Translated, it gives CASSVWGAGNSPLHF.

V usage is TRBV4-2 and J usage is TRBJ2-5; 8 nucleotides match TRBD2. Germline V gives CDR1 LGHNA, CDR2 YNFKEQ. The CDR3 runs 16 residues. Germline trimming cut 1 base from V and 5 bases from J; bases unmatched to any gene: 9. The CDR3 bases are TGTGCCAGCAGCCAAGTATTGGGACTAGGGGTGGAGACCCAGTACTTC. It is translated as CASSQVLGLGVETQYF.

This chain connects TRBV4-2 to TRBJ2-2; TRBD2 aligns across 7 bases. CDR1 is LGHNA, CDR2 YNFKEQ, per germline. V trimming: 4 bases; J trimming: 4 bases; junction bases outside the gene matches: 21. The CDR3 is 20 residues long. As DNA, the CDR3 is TGTGCCAGCAGCCGTCCCCAGGGACTACCCGGAGAGGGGCGCACCGGGGAGCTGTTTTTT. Amino acid sequence: CASSRPQGLPGEGRTGELFF.

The V gene is TRBV7-2, the J gene TRBJ2-2, with D perhaps matching TRBD1 (5 bases). Per the germline V gene, CDR1 is SGHTA and CDR2 is FQGNSA. The CDR3 totals 15 residues. V was pared by 1 base and J by 4 bases, with 10 bases between. The CDR3 DNA follows: TGTGCCAGCAGCTTAGGTTCAGGGTTCACCGGGGAGCTGTTTTTT. It is translated as CASSLGSGFTGELFF.

Here the CDR3 reads CASSAWDSSYEQYF. The CDR3 coding sequence is TGTGCCAGCAGCGCCTGGGACAGCTCCTACGAGCAGTACTTC. The V call is TRBV9, the J call TRBJ2-7, with 7 bases identical to TRBD1. The CDR3 is made up of 14 amino acids. Germline CDR1 and CDR2: SGDLS and YYNGEE. V was clipped by 3 bases and J by 0 bases; unmatched bases: 3.

The chain is built from TRBV6-1 and TRBJ1-1; possibly TRBD1 for D (5 bases). Between the trimmed V and J ends, which lost 4 bases and 4 bases, there was a span of 19 bases. The length of the CDR3 is 16 residues. CDR1 and CDR2 (germline): MNHNS, SASEGT. Here the CDR3 reads CASSVSRDYWPTEAFF. The CDR3 DNA follows: TGTGCCAGCAGTGTTTCCCGGGACTATTGGCCCACTGAAGCTTTCTTT.

This chain uses TRBV7-9 with TRBJ1-3; TRBD1 agrees at 7 bases. There are 19 residues in the CDR3. V shed 1 base and J 2 bases; nucleotides not matched to a gene: 14. CDR1 is SEHNR and CDR2 is FQNEAQ in the germline V gene (reference sequence). This CDR3 reads CASSLGHFRGRTAGNTIYF. CDR3 in DNA: TGTGCCAGCAGCTTAGGTCATTTTAGGGGGCGGACCGCTGGAAACACCATATATTTT.

The rearrangement links TRBV5-1 to TRBJ2-7, with 9 bases lining up with TRBD1. Germline CDR1 is SGHRS and CDR2 is YFSETQ. The CDR3 spans 15 residues. V was clipped by 4 bases and J by 3 bases; unmatched bases: 8. The CDR3 sequence is CASSPGTGQFYEQYF. The CDR3 DNA sequence: TGCGCCAGCAGCCCCGGGACAGGGCAGTTCTACGAGCAGTACTTC.